A single sample is the source of the 25 T cell receptor beta chains below, sequenced in a study of T cell responses to AZD1222 COVID-19 vaccine. Only in-frame clones appear in the TCRdb table, and some are missing; sequencing was by immunoSEQ multiplex PCR. This sample has 200,000 to 250,000 clones, with roughly 94% found just once. The input for sequencing was peripheral blood, taken 28 days after the second dose of the MenACWY control vaccine. The receptors were sampled from an adult who received the MenACWY meningococcal vaccine as a control.

The rearrangement joins TRBV30 to TRBJ2-7; D remains unclear. CDR3 length: 15 amino acids. Trimming removed 0 bases from V and 1 base from J, with 13 bases in between. CDR1 is GTSNPN and CDR2 is SVGIG in the germline V gene (reference sequence). CDR3 residues: CAWSVGPLGSYEQYF. DNA for the CDR3: TGTGCCTGGAGTGTAGGCCCGCTCGGGTCCTACGAGCAGTACTTC.

J is TRBJ1-2 and V is TRBV6-1; a possible D gene is TRBD1 (5 bases). This CDR3 is built from 15 residues. CDR1 is MNHNS and CDR2 is SASEGT in the germline V gene. The V end was cut by 0 bases, the J end by 4 bases, with 12 bases between. This CDR3 reads CASSEAPGTGYGYTF. The CDR3 DNA is TGTGCCAGCAGTGAAGCACCAGGGACTGGCTATGGCTACACCTTC.

This chain connects TRBV10-1 to TRBJ1-2; 9 positions agree with TRBD1. The CDR3 sequence is 22 residues long. V lost 7 bases, J lost 2 bases, and 29 bases stayed unmatched. Germline V gene lookup returns CDR1 WNHNN and CDR2 SYGVQD (reference sequence). DNA of the CDR3: TGCGCCAGCATCCATTTACCGGGACAGGGACGGATCATTAAACCCACCAACTATGGCTACACCTTC. It is translated as CASIHLPGQGRIIKPTNYGYTF.

The DNA for the CDR3 is TGTGCCAGCAGTTTATCAGGGACCTACGAGCAGTACTTC. It yields the protein CASSLSGTYEQYF. The J gene is TRBJ2-7, the V gene TRBV28; D perhaps matches TRBD1 (5 bases). Per germline, CDR1 MDHEN and CDR2 SYDVKM. There are 13 residues in the CDR3. The V end was cut by 1 base, the J end by 2 bases, with 6 bases between.

This clone occurred once. The chain uses TRBV28 and TRBJ2-1, with D possibly being TRBD2 (5 bases). From germline, CDR1 is MDHEN and CDR2 SYDVKM. The CDR3 loop spans 14 amino acids. The V and J ends lost 2 bases and 0 bases respectively, with 5 bases between them. CDR3 DNA: TGTGCCAGCAGTTTAGGGAGCTCCTACAATGAGCAGTTCTTC. Protein sequence: CASSLGSSYNEQFF.

The chain carries TRBV4-2 and TRBJ2-2; no reliable D call. The CDR3 is made up of 16 amino acids. Germline V CDR1 and CDR2: LGHNA, YNFKEQ. V lost 0 bases and J lost 4, with 12 bases in between. The CDR3 nucleotides are TGTGCCAGCAGCCAAGAGACCCACCAGGTCACCGGGGAGCTGTTTTTT. Protein sequence: CASSQETHQVTGELFF.

The gene calls are TRBV6-5 and TRBJ2-7, with 8 bases matching TRBD2. V lost 6 bases to trimming and J lost 6 bases; unmatched junction nucleotides: 10. Germline V gene sequence: CDR1 MNHEY, CDR2 SVGAGI. This CDR3 region has 14 residues. The CDR3 reads CASSPGRVGFEQYF. The CDR3 DNA reads TGTGCCAGCAGCCCCGGGAGGGTAGGATTCGAGCAGTACTTC.

The V and J genes are TRBV10-3 and TRBJ2-5; 9 bases agree with TRBD1. With V trimmed by 2 bases and J by 2 bases, 3 bases remained unmatched. CDR3 length: 15 residues. Germline CDR1 is ENHRY and CDR2 is SYGVKD. The CDR3 DNA reads TGTGCCATCAGTGAGATGGGACAGGGACAAGAGACCCAGTACTTC. It is translated as CAISEMGQGQETQYF.

The chain links TRBV11-1 to TRBJ1-4; TRBD1 matches at 7 bases. In germline, CDR1 is SGHAT, CDR2 FQDESV (reference sequence). V lost 5 bases, J lost 6 bases, and 6 bases stayed unmatched. This CDR3 contains 14 residues. The chain's CDR3 is CASSPRTGDEKLFF. The CDR3 DNA follows: TGTGCCAGCAGCCCTCGGACAGGCGATGAAAAACTGTTTTTT.

CDR3 protein: CASSPDSHNEQFF. CDR3 coding DNA: TGTGCCAGCAGCCCGGACTCTCACAATGAGCAGTTCTTC. The rearrangement links TRBV5-4 to TRBJ2-1; possible D gene TRBD2, 5 bases. CDR3 length: 13 residues. V lost 4 bases to trimming and J lost 5 bases, with 10 bases between them. Germline V gives CDR1 SGHNT, CDR2 YYREEE (reference sequence).

This sequence joins TRBV3-1 (or the pseudogene TRBV3-2) and TRBJ1-1; TRBD1 matches 7 bases. The V gene's germline CDR1 is LGHDT and CDR2 YNNKEL (reference sequence). The CDR3 is made up of 16 amino acids. V trimming: 3 bases; J trimming: 4 bases; junction bases outside the gene matches: 11. The CDR3 DNA reads TGTGCCAGCAGCCAGGGACAGACCTTCTGGGGCACTGAAGCTTTCTTT. It translates to CASSQGQTFWGTEAFF.

This rearrangement joins TRBV19 to TRBJ2-2; D is possibly TRBD2 (5 bases). This CDR3 contains 15 residues. Germline loops: CDR1 LNHDA, CDR2 SQIVND (reference sequence). V lost 1 base and J 2 bases, leaving 8 bases between the germline ends. CDR3 residues: CASSIAGVNTGELFF. CDR3 bases: TGTGCCAGTAGTATAGCCGGGGTTAACACCGGGGAGCTGTTTTTT. The whole variable domain, remainder taken from reference TRBV19 and TRBJ2-2, is DGGITQSPKYLFRKEGQNVTLSCEQNLNHDAMYWYRQDPGQGLRLIYYSQIVNDFQKGDIAEGYSVSREKKESFPLTVTSAQKNPTAFYLCASSIAGVNTGELFFGEGSRLTVL.

CDR3 in amino acids: CASSQGLAASGELFF. The CDR3 DNA reads TGCGCCAGCAGCCAAGGACTAGCGGCGTCCGGGGAGCTGTTTTTT. The chain has TRBV4-1 and TRBJ2-2; 9 nucleotides match TRBD2. The ends lost 1 base at V and 6 bases at J; junction bases unmatched: 3. Germline V gene data show CDR1 as MGHRA and CDR2 as YSYEKL. The CDR3 totals 15 residues.

The CDR3 spells CASSVAAVSSYEQYF. In DNA, the CDR3 is TGTGCCAGCAGCGTAGCTGCGGTCTCATCCTACGAGCAGTACTTC. The chain links TRBV9 to TRBJ2-7, with D unclear. The CDR3 is made up of 15 amino acids. Germline CDR1 is SGDLS and CDR2 is YYNGEE. Trimming stripped 0 bases from V and 1 base from J, with 11 bases between.

This sequence joins TRBV7-9 and TRBJ1-2; D gene uncertain. Germline V gene data show CDR1 as SEHNR and CDR2 as FQNEAQ (reference sequence). This CDR3 contains 13 residues. Trimming left V 5 bases short and J 6 bases short, with 13 bases between. CDR3 in amino acids: CASSPRRADGYTF. The CDR3 DNA sequence: TGTGCCAGCAGCCCCCGGCGGGCGGATGGCTACACCTTC. The whole variable domain, filled in from reference TRBV7-9 and TRBJ1-2, reads DTGVSQNPRHKITKRGQNVTFRCDPISEHNRLYWYRQTLGQGPEFLTYFQNEAQLEKSRLLSDRFSAERPKGSFSTLEIQRTEQGDSAMYLCASSPRRADGYTFGSGTRLTVV.

J is TRBJ1-6 and V is TRBV5-5, with TRBD1 matching over 7 bases. The CDR3 sequence is 16 residues long. Germline CDR1 is SGHKS and CDR2 is YYEKEE (reference sequence). The trim removed 4 bases at V and 5 bases at J, leaving 9 bases unmatched. CDR3 sequence: CASSLGTAKHNSPLHF. The CDR3 region has the DNA TGTGCCAGCAGCCTTGGGACAGCAAAACATAATTCACCCCTCCACTTT.

The rearrangement uses TRBV19 and TRBJ2-3; 9 bases match TRBD1. The germline gives CDR1 LNHDA, CDR2 SQIVND (reference sequence). With V trimmed by 3 bases and J by 8 bases, 12 bases remained unmatched. The CDR3 is 16 amino acids. The CDR3 DNA follows: TGTGCCAGTAGTATTGGACGGGACAGGGAGGCAGGTACGCAGTATTTT. Translating gives CASSIGRDREAGTQYF.

This rearrangement joins TRBV5-1 to TRBJ1-6; D unresolved. V lost 3 bases and J lost 3, with 13 bases in between. This CDR3 spans 16 amino acids. Germline lookup yields CDR1 SGHRS and CDR2 YFSETQ. The CDR3 bases are TGCGCCAGCAGCTCCGATGGATCGAGCTATAATTCACCCCTCCACTTT. It encodes CASSSDGSSYNSPLHF.

This clone appeared a single time. The chain employs TRBV21-1 and TRBJ1-2; the DNA was not used to check the table's D call, TRBD1. TRBV21-1 is a listed pseudogene. The CDR3 totals 13 residues. As DNA, the CDR3 is TGTGCCAGCAGCAAAGGGACAGGCCTTGGCTACACCTTC. It specifies CASSKGTGLGYTF.

The chain has TRBV6-5 and TRBJ2-3; D is ambiguous. CDR1 MNHEY and CDR2 SVGAGI come from the germline V gene. CDR3 length: 13 amino acids. V was clipped by 7 bases and J by 2 bases, with 10 bases between them. The CDR3 nucleotides are TGTGCCAGCAACGGGCAGCTCACAGATACGCAGTATTTT. Translated, it gives CASNGQLTDTQYF.

The rearrangement links TRBV24-1 to TRBJ2-7, with a possible D match to TRBD2 (6 bases). Germline V CDR1 and CDR2: KGHDR, SFDVKD. V was pared by 0 bases and J by 6 bases, with 11 bases between. The CDR3 is 14 amino acids. CDR3 nucleotides: TGTGCCACCAGTGATTTGCAACGGGGAGGCGAGCAGTACTTC. Translation: CATSDLQRGGEQYF.

DNA for the CDR3: TGTGCCAGCTCTCCGGGCCGGGTCCAAGAGACCCAGTACTTC. Amino acids: CASSPGRVQETQYF. V usage is TRBV18 and J usage is TRBJ2-5; D unclear. This CDR3 spans 14 amino acids. The germline CDR1 and CDR2 sequences are KGHSH and LQKENI. V lost 6 bases and J 1 base, leaving 12 bases between the germline ends.

The chain links TRBV11-2 to TRBJ2-5; D unclear. Germline V gene sequence: CDR1 SGHAT, CDR2 FQNNGV. The CDR3 is 14 residues long. Trimming left V 6 bases short and J 2 bases short, with 13 bases between. The CDR3 DNA reads TGTGCCAGCAGGGGTTTCGCCAGTCAAGAGACCCAGTACTTC. It is translated as CASRGFASQETQYF.

V and J are TRBV3-1 (or the pseudogene TRBV3-2) and TRBJ2-3; D gene uncertain. Between the trimmed V and J ends, which lost 2 bases and 2 bases, there was a span of 8 bases. CDR1 is LGHDT and CDR2 is YNNKEL in the germline V gene (reference sequence). This CDR3 contains 14 residues. The CDR3 sequence: CASSQPSNTDTQYF. The CDR3 DNA is TGTGCCAGCAGCCAACCGAGCAACACAGATACGCAGTATTTT.

V and J are TRBV5-6 and TRBJ1-3; D gene unclear. Germline assignment: CDR1 SGHDT and CDR2 YYEEEE. The CDR3 is 12 residues long. V was cut by 0 bases and J by 4 bases, with 2 bases left in between. The CDR3 coding sequence is TGTGCCAGCAGCTTGGCAGGAAACACCATATATTTT. It specifies CASSLAGNTIYF.